These 5 T cell receptor beta chains were sequenced from one sample in a study of blood T cell repertoires in COVID-19. The method was immunoSEQ multiplex PCR; TCRdb's version includes in-frame clones alone and lacks a portion of them. The sample consists of 75,000 to 95,000 clones, over 70% of them appearing once. The specimen sequenced was peripheral blood. These receptors were taken from a man aged 45-65 years with active COVID-19.

The rearrangement uses TRBV28 and TRBJ1-1; tentatively, D is TRBD1 (5 bases). The CDR3 has 14 amino acids. The V gene's germline CDR1 is MDHEN and CDR2 SYDVKM. Trimming left V 2 bases short and J 5 bases short, with 12 bases between. CDR3 bases: TGTGCCAGCAGTTTAGCTCCAGGGCGGACTGAAGCTTTCTTT. Its protein is CASSLAPGRTEAFF. Full variable domain (rest looked up from reference TRBV28 and TRBJ1-1): DVKVTQSSRYLVKRTGEKVFLECVQDMDHENMFWYRQDPGLGLRLIYFSYDVKMKEKGDIPEGYSVSREKKERFSLILESASTNQTSMYLCASSLAPGRTEAFFGQGTRLTVV.

The genes are TRBV19 and TRBJ2-7, with TRBD1 identical over 9 bases. The CDR3 is made up of 19 amino acids. Germline CDR1 LNHDA, CDR2 SQIVND (reference sequence). After removal of 4 bases from V and 2 bases from J, the junction contained 18 bases not matched to a gene. CDR3 nucleotides: TGTGCCAGTAGTAACATAGGGGGCCCGCGGGACAGGGTACCCTACGAGCAGTACTTC. The encoded protein is CASSNIGGPRDRVPYEQYF.

The chain employs TRBV2 and TRBJ2-5; 10 nucleotides align to TRBD2. CDR1 is SNHLY and CDR2 is FYNNEI in the germline V gene. The CDR3 loop spans 14 amino acids. The V and J ends lost 7 bases and 4 bases, in that order; junction bases with no gene match: 6. In DNA form, the CDR3 reads TGTGCCAGCATGGTTCTAGCGGGGGCAGAGACCCAGTACTTC. Translation gives CASMVLAGAETQYF.

J is TRBJ1-4 and V is TRBV28; TRBD1 agrees at 7 bases. Trimming removed 8 bases from V and 3 bases from J; junction bases left unmatched: 9. Germline values: CDR1 MDHEN, CDR2 SYDVKM. The CDR3 runs 15 residues. CDR3 nucleotides: TGTGCCAGCGAATCTTCAGGGGGACCTAATGAAAAACTGTTTTTT. This sequence encodes CASESSGGPNEKLFF. Variable domain in full (rest from reference TRBV28 and TRBJ1-4): DVKVTQSSRYLVKRTGEKVFLECVQDMDHENMFWYRQDPGLGLRLIYFSYDVKMKEKGDIPEGYSVSREKKERFSLILESASTNQTSMYLCASESSGGPNEKLFFGSGTQLSVL.

V and J are TRBV18 and TRBJ1-1, with 12 bases aligning to TRBD1. This CDR3 is 15 amino acids long. The V gene's germline CDR1 is KGHSH and CDR2 LQKENI. Germline trimming cut 3 bases from V and 5 bases from J; bases unmatched to any gene: 4. The CDR3 here is CASSPGTGGETEAFF. For the CDR3, the DNA is TGTGCCAGCTCACCCGGGACAGGGGGCGAGACTGAAGCTTTCTTT.